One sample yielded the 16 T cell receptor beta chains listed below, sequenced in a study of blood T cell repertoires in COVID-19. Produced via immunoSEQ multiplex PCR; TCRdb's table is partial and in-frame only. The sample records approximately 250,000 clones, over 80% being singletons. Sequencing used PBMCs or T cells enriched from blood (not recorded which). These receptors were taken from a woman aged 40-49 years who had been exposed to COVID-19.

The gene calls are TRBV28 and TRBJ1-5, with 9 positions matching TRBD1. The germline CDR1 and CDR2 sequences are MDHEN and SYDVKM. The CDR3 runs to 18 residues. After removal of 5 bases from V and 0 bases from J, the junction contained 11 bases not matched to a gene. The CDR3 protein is CASSHLKQGANSNQPQHF. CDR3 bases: TGTGCCAGCAGTCACCTGAAACAGGGGGCTAATAGCAATCAGCCCCAGCATTTT.

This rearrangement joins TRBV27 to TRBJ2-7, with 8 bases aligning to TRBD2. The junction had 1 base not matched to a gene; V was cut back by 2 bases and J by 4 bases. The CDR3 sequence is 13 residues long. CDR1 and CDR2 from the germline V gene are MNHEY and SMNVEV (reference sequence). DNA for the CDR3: TGTGCCAGCAGTTTAGGCGGGGGGTACGAGCAGTACTTC. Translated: CASSLGGGYEQYF.

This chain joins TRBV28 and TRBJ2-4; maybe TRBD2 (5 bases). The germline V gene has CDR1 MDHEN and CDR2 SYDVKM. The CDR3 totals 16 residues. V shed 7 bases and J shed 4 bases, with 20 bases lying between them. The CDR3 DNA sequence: TGTGCCAGCACACTAGGATCCGCCCGTCCAAAAAACATTCAGTACTTC. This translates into CASTLGSARPKNIQYF.

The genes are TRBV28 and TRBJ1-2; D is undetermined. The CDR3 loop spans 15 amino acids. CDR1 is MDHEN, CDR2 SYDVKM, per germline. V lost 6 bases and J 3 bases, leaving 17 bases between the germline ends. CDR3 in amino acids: CASRPFGVEDYGYTF. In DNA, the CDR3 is TGTGCCAGCAGACCCTTCGGGGTGGAGGACTATGGCTACACCTTC.

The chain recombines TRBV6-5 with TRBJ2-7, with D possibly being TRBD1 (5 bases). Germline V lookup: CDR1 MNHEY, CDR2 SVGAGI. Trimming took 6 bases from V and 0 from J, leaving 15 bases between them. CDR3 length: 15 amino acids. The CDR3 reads CASSTYRTLSYEQYF. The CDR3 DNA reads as TGTGCCAGCAGCACATACAGGACCCTCTCCTACGAGCAGTACTTC.

The CDR3 DNA sequence: TGTGCCAGCAGTTCAGACCGGGACATAAATCAGCCCCAGCATTTT. Its protein product is CASSSDRDINQPQHF. The chain is built from TRBV27 and TRBJ1-5; D possibly corresponds to TRBD1 (6 bases). This CDR3 has 15 amino acids. With 4 bases removed from V and 4 bases from J, the gap between germline ends came to 14 bases. Germline CDR1 reads MNHEY; CDR2 reads SMNVEV (reference sequence).

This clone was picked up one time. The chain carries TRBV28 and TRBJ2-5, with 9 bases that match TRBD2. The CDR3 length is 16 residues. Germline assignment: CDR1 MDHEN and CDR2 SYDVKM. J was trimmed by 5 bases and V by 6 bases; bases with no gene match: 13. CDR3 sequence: CASSPRGSGSWETQYF. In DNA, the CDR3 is TGTGCCAGCAGCCCCAGGGGTAGCGGGAGTTGGGAGACCCAGTACTTC.

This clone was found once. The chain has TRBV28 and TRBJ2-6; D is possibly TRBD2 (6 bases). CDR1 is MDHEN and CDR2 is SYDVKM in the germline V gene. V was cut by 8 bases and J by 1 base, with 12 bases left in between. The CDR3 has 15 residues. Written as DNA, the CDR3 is TGTGCCAGCTCTTTCGGGGGATCTGGGGCCAACGTCCTGACTTTC. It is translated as CASSFGGSGANVLTF.

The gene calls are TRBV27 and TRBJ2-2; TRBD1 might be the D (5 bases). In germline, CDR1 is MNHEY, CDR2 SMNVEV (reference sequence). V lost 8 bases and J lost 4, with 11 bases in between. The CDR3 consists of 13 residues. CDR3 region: CASGYRSTGELFF. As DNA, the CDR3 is TGTGCCAGCGGTTACAGGAGCACCGGGGAGCTGTTTTTT.

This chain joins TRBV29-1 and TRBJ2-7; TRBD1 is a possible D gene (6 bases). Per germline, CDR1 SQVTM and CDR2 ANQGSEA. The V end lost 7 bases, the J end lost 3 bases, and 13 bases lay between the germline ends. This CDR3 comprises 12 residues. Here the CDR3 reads CSAGTSYYEQYF. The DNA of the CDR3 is TGCAGCGCCGGGACATCTTACTACGAGCAGTACTTC.

CDR3 sequence reads: CASSLTGGQVPSGYTF. The CDR3 DNA sequence: TGTGCCAGCAGCTTGACAGGGGGTCAAGTCCCCTCCGGCTACACCTTC. This chain links TRBV11-2 with TRBJ1-2; TRBD1 agrees at 9 bases. This CDR3 is 16 amino acids long. V lost 3 bases to trimming and J lost 8 bases; unmatched junction nucleotides: 13. Germline CDR1 SGHAT, CDR2 FQNNGV.

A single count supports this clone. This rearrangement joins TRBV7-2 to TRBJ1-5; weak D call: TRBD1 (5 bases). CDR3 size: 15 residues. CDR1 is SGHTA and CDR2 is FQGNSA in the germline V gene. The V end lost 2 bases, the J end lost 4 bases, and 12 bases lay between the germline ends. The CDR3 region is CASSLQQDGNQPQHF. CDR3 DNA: TGTGCCAGCAGCTTACAACAGGACGGGAATCAGCCCCAGCATTTT.

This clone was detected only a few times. Here the CDR3 reads CASSLSGTGAFEIYTF. The CDR3 DNA follows: TGTGCCAGCAGCTTATCCGGGACAGGGGCCTTCGAGATCTACACCTTC. V and J are TRBV7-2 and TRBJ1-2; 10 bases are shared with TRBD1. This CDR3 has 16 amino acids. V was clipped by 2 bases and J by 10 bases; unmatched bases: 13. In germline, CDR1 is SGHTA, CDR2 FQGNSA.

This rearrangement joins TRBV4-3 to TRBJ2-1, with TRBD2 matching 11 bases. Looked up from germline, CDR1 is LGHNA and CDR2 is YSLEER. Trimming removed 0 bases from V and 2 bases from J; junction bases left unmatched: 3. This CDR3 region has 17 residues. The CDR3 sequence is CASSQETSGVAYNEQFF. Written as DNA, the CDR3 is TGCGCCAGCAGCCAAGAGACTAGCGGGGTGGCCTACAATGAGCAGTTCTTC.

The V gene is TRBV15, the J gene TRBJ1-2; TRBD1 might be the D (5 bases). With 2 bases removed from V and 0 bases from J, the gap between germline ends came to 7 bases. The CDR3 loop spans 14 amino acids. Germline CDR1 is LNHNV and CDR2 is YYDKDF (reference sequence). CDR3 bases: TGTGCCACCAGCAGAACGGGGGCTAACTATGGCTACACCTTC. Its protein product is CATSRTGANYGYTF.

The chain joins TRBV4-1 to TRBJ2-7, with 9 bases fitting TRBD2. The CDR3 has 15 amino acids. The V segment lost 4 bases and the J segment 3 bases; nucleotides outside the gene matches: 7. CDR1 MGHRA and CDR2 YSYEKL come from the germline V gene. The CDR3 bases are TGCGCCAGCAGCCCAAGGCCTAGCGGGGACTACGAGCAGTACTTC. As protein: CASSPRPSGDYEQYF.